The clone carrying this T cell receptor beta chain occurred a few times. The antigen is not known. The data belong to a study of cytomegalovirus exposure and HLA in healthy donors. The study's findings and limits: The tendency of first-cohort TCR clusters to co-occur in the roughly 130 validation repertoires emerged from a later analysis. The study put some 150 TCR beta chains on its list as cytomegalovirus-associated.

The CDR3 covers 17 residues. Per the germline V gene, CDR1 is MDHEN and CDR2 is SYDVKM. V was trimmed by 6 bases and J by 0 bases, leaving 18 bases between them. Repertoires were generated with immunoSEQ multiplex PCR, while TCRdb's copy carries only in-frame clones and drops some. The data contain 200,000 or so clones, 84% of them singletons. The receptor was derived from a woman aged 25 to 45 in good health and CMV-seropositive. Sequencing input: PBMCs. The chain has TRBV28 and TRBJ1-3, with D possibly matching TRBD1 (6 bases). CDR3 sequence: CASRPPPGHLSGNTIYF. In nucleotides, the CDR3 is TGTGCCAGCAGACCGCCTCCGGGACACCTCTCTGGAAACACCATATATTTT.